Shown below are 15 T cell receptor beta chains from a single sample sequenced in a study of blood T cell repertoires in COVID-19. Sequencing used immunoSEQ multiplex PCR; TCRdb keeps in-frame clones, though not all of them. The table lists about 140,000 clones, approximately 85% of them singletons. The sample consisted of peripheral blood. The source is a middle-aged man with acute or convalescent COVID-19.

The chain uses TRBV10-3 and TRBJ1-1; 8 nucleotides agree with TRBD1. The germline CDR1 and CDR2 sequences are ENHRY and SYGVKD. The CDR3 length is 16 residues. V shed 5 bases and J 1 base; nucleotides not matched to a gene: 9. The DNA of the CDR3 is TGTGCCATCAGTTCTCCCCGGGGGACAGGGAACACTGAAGCTTTCTTT. This gives the protein CAISSPRGTGNTEAFF.

The CDR3 sequence: CASSLYLAGGAWSTGELFF. CDR3 bases: TGTGCCAGCAGTTTATACCTAGCGGGAGGTGCGTGGAGCACCGGGGAGCTGTTTTTT. The chain joins TRBV28 to TRBJ2-2; 11 nucleotides agree with TRBD2. The CDR3 contains 19 residues. V was pared by 1 base and J by 4 bases, with 11 bases of the junction left unmatched. CDR1 and CDR2 (germline): MDHEN, SYDVKM.

The chain carries TRBV29-1 and TRBJ2-5, with D possibly matching TRBD1 (6 bases). This CDR3 region has 12 residues. The V gene lost 3 bases and the J gene lost 5 bases, with 10 bases spanning the gap. Germline V lookup: CDR1 SQVTM, CDR2 ANQGSEA. CDR3 nucleotide sequence: TGCAGCGTTGAGACAGGTGTCGAGACCCAGTACTTC. Residues: CSVETGVETQYF.

The rearrangement links TRBV18 to TRBJ1-1; a weak D match, TRBD1 (5 bases). This CDR3 has 14 residues. Germline V lookup: CDR1 KGHSH, CDR2 LQKENI. V was clipped by 3 bases and J by 3 bases, with 11 bases between them. CDR3 bases: TGTGCCAGCTCACCGACTGGGGGGGACACTGAAGCTTTCTTT. Encoded protein: CASSPTGGDTEAFF.

The chain employs TRBV3-1 (or the pseudogene TRBV3-2) and TRBJ1-3, with D tentatively TRBD1 (6 bases). Germline CDR1 reads LGHDT; CDR2 reads YNNKEL (reference sequence). Trimming took off 1 base at V and 4 bases at J, with 14 bases between the two ends. CDR3 length equals 16 residues. In DNA form, the CDR3 reads TGTGCCAGCAGCCAAGTGCAGGGGCGAACAGGAAACACCATATATTTT. As protein: CASSQVQGRTGNTIYF.

This clone appeared a few times. The chain carries TRBV5-4 and TRBJ2-7; 8 bases map to TRBD1. CDR3 length: 15 amino acids. The V segment lost 4 bases and the J segment 2 bases; nucleotides outside the gene matches: 8. Germline-derived CDR1 and CDR2 are SGHNT and YYREEE (reference sequence). CDR3 sequence (DNA): TGTGCCAGCAGCCGTACGGGACAGGCGGCCTACGAGCAGTACTTC. Its translation: CASSRTGQAAYEQYF. Complete variable domain (other parts from reference TRBV5-4 and TRBJ2-7): ETGVTQSPTHLIKTRGQQVTLRCSSQSGHNTVSWYQQALGQGPQFIFQYYREEENGRGNFPPRFSGLQFPNYSSELNVNALELDDSALYLCASSRTGQAAYEQYFGPGTRLTVT.

The chain recombines TRBV6-4 with TRBJ2-3; 8 bases map to TRBD2. The CDR3 runs 16 residues. J lost 2 bases, V lost 0 bases, and 4 bases had no gene match. The germline gives CDR1 MRHNA, CDR2 SNTAGT. Here the CDR3 reads CASSDSRGGSTDTQYF. The CDR3 DNA follows: TGTGCCAGCAGTGACTCCCGCGGGGGGTCCACAGATACGCAGTATTTT.

Note on this clone: The sample holds other DNA sequences that translate to the same CDR3. The rearrangement uses TRBV3-1 (or the pseudogene TRBV3-2) and TRBJ1-2, with 7 bases aligning to TRBD1. The V gene's germline CDR1 is LGHDT and CDR2 YNNKEL (reference sequence). Trimming took 4 bases from V and 0 from J; bases not matched to a gene: 8. The CDR3 totals 16 residues. As DNA, the CDR3 is TGTGCCAGCAGCCGGAGGGGGCGCCCCACTAACTATGGCTACACCTTC. This gives the protein CASSRRGRPTNYGYTF.

This clone has a handful of counts. This chain joins TRBV29-1 and TRBJ2-7; TRBD1 aligns across 7 bases. V was pared by 6 bases and J by 3 bases, with 8 bases of the junction left unmatched. Germline values: CDR1 SQVTM, CDR2 ANQGSEA. This CDR3 is built from 13 residues. The CDR3 here is CSVRGTVNYEQYF. As DNA, the CDR3 is TGCAGCGTACGTGGGACAGTTAACTACGAGCAGTACTTC.

This chain joins TRBV7-9 and TRBJ2-7; 10 nucleotides line up with TRBD2. V gave up 0 bases and J gave up 3 bases; unmatched junction bases: 2. Per germline, CDR1 SEHNR and CDR2 FQNEAQ (reference sequence). The CDR3 totals 15 residues. The CDR3 region is CASSLAAGGFYEQYF. The CDR3 bases are TGTGCCAGCAGCTTAGCAGCGGGAGGGTTCTACGAGCAGTACTTC.

In nucleotides, the CDR3 is TGTGCCAGCAGTCAAGAGGCAAGCTATGGCTACACCTTC. It encodes CASSQEASYGYTF. This chain joins TRBV6-6 and TRBJ1-2; D unclear. Trimming cost V 5 bases and J 4 bases, with 11 bases left between them. In germline, CDR1 is MNHNY, CDR2 SVGAGI (reference sequence). The CDR3 totals 13 residues.

V usage is TRBV12-3 or TRBV12-4 and J usage is TRBJ1-2, with D perhaps matching TRBD1 (6 bases). Trimming removed 5 bases at V and 4 bases at J, with 11 bases between. The CDR3 extends over 13 amino acids. CDR3 region: CASSKGDTYGYTF. The CDR3 DNA reads TGTGCCAGCAGTAAAGGGGACACCTATGGCTACACCTTC.

The rearrangement joins TRBV3-1 (or the pseudogene TRBV3-2) to TRBJ1-2; D might be TRBD1 (6 bases). Germline V gene lookup returns CDR1 LGHDT and CDR2 YNNKEL (reference sequence). This CDR3 comprises 17 residues. Trimming removed 1 base at V and 4 bases at J, with 19 bases between. CDR3: CASSQGMGAVGFYGYTF. Here the CDR3 DNA reads TGTGCCAGCAGCCAAGGAATGGGGGCGGTGGGGTTCTATGGCTACACCTTC.

V is TRBV28 and J is TRBJ1-1, with D tentatively TRBD1 (6 bases). This CDR3 spans 12 amino acids. Trimming removed 6 bases at V and 8 bases at J, with 13 bases between. CDR1 MDHEN and CDR2 SYDVKM come from the germline V gene. Here the CDR3 DNA reads TGTGCCAGCAGATCAAACAGGGTGGAAGCTTTCTTT. This gives the protein CASRSNRVEAFF.

The chain couples TRBV19 to TRBJ2-3; 8 bases align to TRBD2. The CDR3 contains 14 residues. V was pared by 3 bases and J by 5 bases, with 4 bases of the junction left unmatched. CDR1 and CDR2 from the germline V gene are LNHDA and SQIVND (reference sequence). This chain's CDR3 is CASSMWREVDTQYF. In nucleotides, the CDR3 is TGTGCCAGTAGTATGTGGCGGGAGGTAGATACGCAGTATTTT.